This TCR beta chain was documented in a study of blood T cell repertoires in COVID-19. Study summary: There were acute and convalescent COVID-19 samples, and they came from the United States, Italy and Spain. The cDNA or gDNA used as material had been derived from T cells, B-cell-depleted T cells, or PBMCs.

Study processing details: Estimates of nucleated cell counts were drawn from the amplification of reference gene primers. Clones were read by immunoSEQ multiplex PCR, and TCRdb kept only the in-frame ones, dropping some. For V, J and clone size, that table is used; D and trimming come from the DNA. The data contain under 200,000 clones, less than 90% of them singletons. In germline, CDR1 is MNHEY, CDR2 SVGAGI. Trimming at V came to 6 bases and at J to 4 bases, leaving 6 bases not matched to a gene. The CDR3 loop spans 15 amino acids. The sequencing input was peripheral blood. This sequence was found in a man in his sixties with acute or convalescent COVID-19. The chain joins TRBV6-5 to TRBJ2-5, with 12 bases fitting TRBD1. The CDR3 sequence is CASRARDRGRETQYF. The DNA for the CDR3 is TGTGCCAGCAGGGCCCGGGACAGGGGGCGAGAGACCCAGTACTTC.